Here is one T cell receptor beta chain with its context. What it binds is not known. Reverse transcription used about 0.45 to 1 ug RNA and random hexamers. By means of immunoSEQ multiplex PCR, TCR beta CDR3 spanning 54 Vbeta and 13 Jbeta underwent amplification. TCRdb re-derived calls from the immunoSEQ multiplex PCR reads in MiXCR, one entry per CDR3 protein. The sample consists of 180,000 or so distinct CDR3 sequences, roughly 94% of them appearing once. This specimen comes from a study of CD8 T cells in Susac syndrome. The authors carried out high-throughput sequencing of TCR beta. They applied it to CD8+ and CD4+ T cells obtained from blood. TEMRA cells were enriched by FACS, and CD4+ and CD8+ T cells were negatively isolated. Trimming pared 7 bases from V and 5 bases from J, leaving 12 bases between. CDR3 length: 11 residues. Germline V gives CDR1 SQVTM, CDR2 ANQGSEA. General study points: The study conceded that its TCR sequencing and HLA analysis involved relatively few individuals.

The sample taken for sequencing was CD4+ T cells from PBMCs. The rearrangement joins TRBV29-1 to TRBJ2-7; a weak D match, TRBD1 (6 bases). The receptor was derived from a human donor in good health. CDR3 in amino acids: CSGPQGHEQYF. In DNA form, the CDR3 reads TGCAGCGGACCACAGGGCCACGAGCAGTACTTC.